One and the same sample provided the 24 T cell receptor beta chains below, sequenced in a study of OX40 agonist ivuxolimab in advanced cancers. The method was immunoSEQ multiplex PCR; TCRdb's version includes in-frame clones alone and lacks a portion of them. The data hold about 57,000 clones, with approximately 82% observed a single time. The source was CD4+ or CD8+ T cells sorted from blood, collected in a trial of the OX40 agonist ivuxolimab. The receptors here all came from an adult with an advanced solid tumor such as melanoma, head and neck, liver or kidney cancer.

V is TRBV28 and J is TRBJ1-2, with D hard to call. Trimming pared 5 bases from V and 3 bases from J, leaving 19 bases between. The CDR3 is 16 residues long. Germline V lookup: CDR1 MDHEN, CDR2 SYDVKM. This chain's CDR3 is CASSPAIRQPDYGYTF. The CDR3 DNA is TGTGCCAGCAGTCCAGCTATAAGGCAGCCAGACTATGGCTACACCTTC.

CDR3 bases: TGTGCCAGCAGCCAAGTCCTGGGGGAGACCCAGTACTTC. The encoded protein is CASSQVLGETQYF. The chain carries TRBV4-2 and TRBJ2-5, with D uncertain. Between the trimmed V and J ends, which lost 1 base and 5 bases, there was a span of 8 bases. The germline CDR1 and CDR2 sequences are LGHNA and YNFKEQ. CDR3 size: 13 residues.

This clone was detected only a few times. The chain has TRBV18 and TRBJ1-4; perhaps TRBD1 as D (5 bases). The germline V gene has CDR1 KGHSH and CDR2 LQKENI. V lost 0 bases, J lost 7 bases, and 12 bases lay in between. CDR3 length: 15 residues. In DNA, the CDR3 is TGTGCCAGCTCACCACCGGAAAAGGGGAGTGAAAAACTGTTTTTT. Translating gives CASSPPEKGSEKLFF. Full variable domain (rest looked up from reference TRBV18 and TRBJ1-4): NAGVMQNPRHLVRRRGQEARLRCSPMKGHSHVYWYRQLPEEGLKFMVYLQKENIIDESGMPKERFSAEFPKEGPSILRIQQVVRGDSAAYFCASSPPEKGSEKLFFGSGTQLSVL.

The rearrangement uses TRBV13 and TRBJ1-5; 12 bases fit TRBD1. The germline V gene has CDR1 PRHDT and CDR2 FYEKMQ (reference sequence). The CDR3 covers 15 residues. The trim removed 5 bases at V and 5 bases at J, leaving 4 bases unmatched. The CDR3 DNA reads TGTGCCAGCAGCCTTCGGGACAGGGGGCATCAGCCCCAGCATTTT. Translating it yields CASSLRDRGHQPQHF.

Only one count was recorded for this clone. V is TRBV13 and J is TRBJ2-3; the match to TRBD2 covers 9 bases. The trim removed 0 bases at V and 5 bases at J, leaving 3 bases unmatched. CDR3 length equals 15 residues. Per germline, CDR1 PRHDT and CDR2 FYEKMQ (reference sequence). The CDR3, as DNA: TGTGCCAGCAGCTTAGGGACTAGCGGCAGAGATACGCAGTATTTT. It translates to CASSLGTSGRDTQYF.

This chain uses TRBV5-1 with TRBJ2-3, with D hard to call. The CDR3 sequence is 15 residues long. Germline-derived CDR1 and CDR2 are SGHRS and YFSETQ. V was trimmed by 0 bases and J by 5 bases, leaving 13 bases between them. As DNA, the CDR3 is TGCGCCAGCAGCTTGGATCTTCCTTTAGTAGATACGCAGTATTTT. It encodes CASSLDLPLVDTQYF. The complete variable domain, with remaining parts taken from reference TRBV5-1 and TRBJ2-3, reads KAGVTQTPRYLIKTRGQQVTLSCSPISGHRSVSWYQQTPGQGLQFLFEYFSETQRNKGNFPGRFSGRQFSNSRSEMNVSTLELGDSALYLCASSLDLPLVDTQYFGPGTRLTVL.

V is TRBV28 and J is TRBJ1-5, with TRBD1 identical over 7 bases. CDR1 and CDR2 (germline): MDHEN, SYDVKM. The CDR3 covers 16 residues. The ends lost 2 bases at V and 0 bases at J; junction bases unmatched: 4. The CDR3 nucleotides read TGTGCCAGCAGTTTAGGGACAGCCGATAGCAATCAGCCCCAGCATTTT. Its translation: CASSLGTADSNQPQHF.

The chain carries TRBV27 and TRBJ2-1; a weak D match, TRBD1 (6 bases). The CDR3 sequence is 15 residues long. Germline V gene sequence: CDR1 MNHEY, CDR2 SMNVEV (reference sequence). V was trimmed by 7 bases and J by 5 bases, leaving 18 bases between them. CDR3 nucleotide sequence: TGTGCCAGCATCGGTAGGGGCAGGGGAGACAATGAGCAGTTCTTC. Translating gives CASIGRGRGDNEQFF.

The gene calls are TRBV2 and TRBJ1-5; 8 bases fit TRBD1. The V gene end was trimmed by 3 bases and the J gene end by 1 base; junction bases not matched to a gene: 2. This CDR3 is built from 15 residues. CDR1 and CDR2 (germline): SNHLY, FYNNEI. The CDR3 DNA follows: TGTGCCAGCAGTGAGGACAGGGCCAGCAATCAGCCCCAGCATTTT. This sequence encodes CASSEDRASNQPQHF.

The table lists this clone with a few counts. The rearrangement uses TRBV5-1 and TRBJ2-3, with 8 bases matching TRBD1. Germline values: CDR1 SGHRS, CDR2 YFSETQ. This CDR3 region has 15 residues. V was clipped by 3 bases and J by 1 base; unmatched bases: 4. The CDR3 bases are TGCGCCAGCAGCTCGGAGGACAGGGGCACAGATACGCAGTATTTT. Amino acid sequence: CASSSEDRGTDTQYF.

This clone was detected once. V usage is TRBV28 and J usage is TRBJ2-7, with D possibly being TRBD1 (6 bases). The V end was cut by 5 bases, the J end by 4 bases, with 12 bases between. The germline V gene has CDR1 MDHEN and CDR2 SYDVKM. The CDR3 totals 13 residues. As DNA, the CDR3 is TGTGCCAGCAGTCCACTGGGGGCTTACGAGCAGTACTTC. Protein product: CASSPLGAYEQYF.

The chain joins TRBV5-6 to TRBJ2-3; 7 bases align to TRBD2. With V trimmed by 4 bases and J by 3 bases, 11 bases remained unmatched. The length of the CDR3 is 16 residues. Germline CDR1 is SGHDT and CDR2 is YYEEEE. The CDR3: CASSPLGDGGTDTQYF. As DNA, the CDR3 is TGTGCCAGCAGCCCTCTCGGGGACGGGGGGACAGATACGCAGTATTTT.

The chain joins TRBV7-8 to TRBJ1-2; D remains ambiguous. Germline CDR1 and CDR2: SGHVS and FQNEAQ. V lost 5 bases and J lost 4, with 14 bases in between. The CDR3 totals 14 residues. The DNA for the CDR3 is TGTGCCAGCAGCCCCTCCCGCGCAGGCTATGGCTACACCTTC. This sequence encodes CASSPSRAGYGYTF. The variable domain in full, with the rest retrieved from reference TRBV7-8 and TRBJ1-2, is GAGVSQSPRYKVAKRGQDVALRCDPISGHVSLFWYQQALGQGPEFLTYFQNEAQLDKSGLPSDRFFAERPEGSVSTLKIQRTQQEDSAVYLCASSPSRAGYGYTFGSGTRLTVV.

This sequence joins TRBV11-2 and TRBJ2-5; maybe TRBD1 (6 bases). The CDR3 has 13 amino acids. Germline-derived CDR1 and CDR2 are SGHAT and FQNNGV. Trimming pared 5 bases from V and 5 bases from J, leaving 12 bases between. CDR3 protein: CASSTWTAETQYF. CDR3 in DNA: TGTGCCAGCAGCACGTGGACAGCGGAGACCCAGTACTTC.

The CDR3 region has the DNA TGTGCCAGCAGCGCACCGGGACAGGGGTTTGAGCAGTTCTTC. It codes for CASSAPGQGFEQFF. The chain carries TRBV5-6 and TRBJ2-1; 10 bases are shared with TRBD1. After removal of 4 bases from V and 9 bases from J, the junction contained 7 bases not matched to a gene. Per germline, CDR1 SGHDT and CDR2 YYEEEE. The CDR3 sequence is 14 residues long.

V and J are TRBV7-3 and TRBJ2-2, with 7 bases aligning to TRBD2. V lost 5 bases to trimming and J lost 7 bases; unmatched junction nucleotides: 10. This CDR3 has 15 residues. CDR1 and CDR2 from the germline V gene are SGHTA and FQGTGA. The CDR3 DNA sequence: TGTGCCAGCAGCGAGGGACCGACTAGCAACGGGGAGCTGTTTTTT. It codes for CASSEGPTSNGELFF.

The V call is TRBV2, the J call TRBJ2-1; possibly TRBD1 for D (7 bases). There are 16 residues in the CDR3. Trimming stripped 4 bases from V and 1 base from J, with 14 bases between. CDR1 is SNHLY and CDR2 is FYNNEI in the germline V gene. CDR3 coding DNA: TGTGCCAGCAGTGGGAGGGGGCAGGGGTCCTACAATGAGCAGTTCTTC. Amino acid sequence: CASSGRGQGSYNEQFF.

This clone came up a few times. V and J are TRBV18 and TRBJ2-2; D possibly corresponds to TRBD1 (6 bases). This CDR3 contains 12 residues. V shed 3 bases and J shed 11 bases, with 10 bases lying between them. Per the germline V gene, CDR1 is KGHSH and CDR2 is LQKENI. The CDR3 here is CASSPTGPELFF. CDR3 bases: TGTGCCAGCTCACCCACAGGGCCCGAGCTGTTTTTT.

J is TRBJ2-7 and V is TRBV13; 10 bases are a match to TRBD1. Germline V CDR1 and CDR2: PRHDT, FYEKMQ (reference sequence). The CDR3 length is 13 residues. V lost 5 bases to trimming and J lost 9 bases; unmatched junction nucleotides: 7. This CDR3 is CASSRGTGVVQYF. The CDR3 DNA follows: TGTGCCAGCAGCCGAGGGACAGGGGTCGTGCAGTACTTC.

The chain couples TRBV28 to TRBJ2-7; D may correspond to TRBD1 or TRBD2 (5 bases each). Germline CDR1 MDHEN, CDR2 SYDVKM. This CDR3 is built from 15 residues. V lost 6 bases, J lost 2 bases, and 17 bases lay in between. CDR3 residues: CASSTPGPVTYEQYF. The CDR3 coding sequence is TGTGCCAGCAGCACGCCGGGGCCAGTAACCTACGAGCAGTACTTC.

This sequence joins TRBV19 and TRBJ1-4; D remains unclear. Trimming pared 3 bases from V and 6 bases from J, leaving 14 bases between. The CDR3 runs 15 residues. Germline CDR1 is LNHDA and CDR2 is SQIVND (reference sequence). This CDR3 is CASSIVTHRDEKLFF. Written as DNA, the CDR3 is TGTGCCAGTAGTATCGTAACCCACCGGGATGAAAAACTGTTTTTT.

The chain joins TRBV13 to TRBJ2-7; 8 bases map to TRBD1. Germline V gives CDR1 PRHDT, CDR2 FYEKMQ (reference sequence). V shed 4 bases and J 3 bases; nucleotides not matched to a gene: 5. The CDR3 consists of 14 residues. DNA for the CDR3: TGTGCCAGCAGCTCCTCAGGGGGCAGCTACGAGCAGTACTTC. Translated, it gives CASSSSGGSYEQYF.

The chain recombines TRBV7-2 with TRBJ2-5, with D perhaps matching TRBD2 (7 bases). Trimming stripped 3 bases from V and 4 bases from J, with 12 bases between. This CDR3 is built from 14 residues. From germline, CDR1 is SGHTA and CDR2 FQGNSA. The CDR3 DNA reads TGTGCCAGCAGCTTCGGGGGGCAGGGAGAGACCCAGTACTTC. It translates to CASSFGGQGETQYF.

Here the CDR3 reads CASSPGTGFKDSPLHF. CDR3 nucleotides: TGCGCCAGCAGCCCGGGGACAGGCTTTAAGGATTCACCCCTCCACTTT. The rearrangement uses TRBV4-1 and TRBJ1-6; 8 nucleotides line up with TRBD1. The CDR3 runs 16 residues. Germline V gene data show CDR1 as MGHRA and CDR2 as YSYEKL. V dropped 4 bases and J dropped 8; count of bases not matched to a gene: 10.